This TCR beta chain derives from a study of regulatory T cells in long-lasting Graves disease. Noted time point: newly diagnosed GD, antithyroid drugs for less than 3 months. There was RNA extracted from PBMCs, and the TCR library was made from it. Germline CDR1 reads SEHNR; CDR2 reads FQNEAQ (reference sequence). Trimming cost V 6 bases and J 7 bases, with 15 bases left between them. CDR3 length equals 14 residues. Construction of the TCR beta libraries employed iRepertoire HTBI primers in conjunction with Arm-PCR of CDR3 regions. TCRdb recomputed calls from the multiplex PCR reads with MiXCR, one row per CDR3 protein. The data contain around 420,000 distinct CDR3 sequences, approximately 16% of them seen just once; the ten biggest clones take up over 7.5%. This clonotype was counted many times. In addition, the sample was reused for a study of T cells in Graves' hyperthyroidism and ophthalmopathy. That paper adds: Calling Graves' hyperthyroidism stable meant ophthalmopathy did not progress within 18 months.

The TCR originated in a woman in her forties with Graves disease. The gene calls are TRBV7-9 and TRBJ2-2; TRBD2 is a possible D gene (5 bases). Sample: peripheral blood mononuclear cells (PBMCs), taken at new diagnosis, from a patient treated with antithyroid drugs. The CDR3 bases are TGTGCCAGCAGGACGGACTCGGACGGCGGGGAGCTGTTTTTT. Translation: CASRTDSDGGELFF.